This T cell receptor (beta chain) was recovered during a study of cytomegalovirus exposure and HLA in healthy donors. Study outcomes and limitations: Versus the roughly 640-donor mean, an Asian-associated ancestry cluster reportedly showed fewer N-insertions in a later analysis. Diagnosis of cytomegalovirus status made by the classifier reportedly showed high specificity and sensitivity.

The PCR was carried out with 60 Vbeta primers and 13 Jbeta primers. Assay used: immunoSEQ multiplex PCR; TCRdb lists only in-frame clones, some missing. The sample consists of 270,000 or so clones, approximately 90% of them appearing once. As for this clone: Antigen: not known.

Unmatched junction bases numbered 3, after V lost 1 base and J lost 3 bases. Germline V gene data show CDR1 as SEHNR and CDR2 as FQNEAQ (reference sequence). The CDR3 length is 17 residues. This rearrangement joins TRBV7-9 to TRBJ2-1; 13 bases map to TRBD2. The receptor's source is a middle-aged man in good health and CMV-seropositive. Sequenced input: PBMCs. The CDR3 loop reads CASSLGTSGSLYNEQFF. The CDR3, as DNA: TGTGCCAGCAGCTTAGGGACTAGCGGGAGTCTCTACAATGAGCAGTTCTTC.